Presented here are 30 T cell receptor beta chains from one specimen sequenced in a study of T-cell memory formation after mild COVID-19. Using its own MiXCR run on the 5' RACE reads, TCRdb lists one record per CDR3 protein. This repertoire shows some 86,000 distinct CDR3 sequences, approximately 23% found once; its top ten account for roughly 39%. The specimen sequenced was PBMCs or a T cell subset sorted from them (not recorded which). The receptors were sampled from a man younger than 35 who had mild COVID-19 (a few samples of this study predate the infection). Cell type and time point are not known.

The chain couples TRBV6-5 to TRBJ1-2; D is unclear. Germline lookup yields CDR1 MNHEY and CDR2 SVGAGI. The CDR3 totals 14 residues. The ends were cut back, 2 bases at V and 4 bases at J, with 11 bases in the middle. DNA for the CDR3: TGTGCCAGCAGTTACAGGAATTCCCCCTATGGCTACACCTTC. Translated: CASSYRNSPYGYTF.

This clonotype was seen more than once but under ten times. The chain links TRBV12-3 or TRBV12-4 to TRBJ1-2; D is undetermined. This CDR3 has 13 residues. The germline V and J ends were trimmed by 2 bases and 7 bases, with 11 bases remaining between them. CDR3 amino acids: CASSLTRGSGYTF. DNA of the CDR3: TGTGCCAGCAGTTTAACCCGAGGGAGTGGCTACACCTTC.

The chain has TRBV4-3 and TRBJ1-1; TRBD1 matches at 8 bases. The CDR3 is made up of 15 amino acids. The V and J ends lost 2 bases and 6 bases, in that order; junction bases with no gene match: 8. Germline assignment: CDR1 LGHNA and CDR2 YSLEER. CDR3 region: CASSQSQGATAEAFF. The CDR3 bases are TGCGCCAGCAGCCAATCGCAGGGGGCAACGGCTGAAGCTTTCTTT.

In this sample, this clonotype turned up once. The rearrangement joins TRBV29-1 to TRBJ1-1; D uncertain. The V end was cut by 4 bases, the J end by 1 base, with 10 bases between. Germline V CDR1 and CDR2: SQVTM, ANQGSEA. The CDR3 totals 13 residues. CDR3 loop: CSVARARNTEAFF. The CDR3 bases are TGCAGCGTTGCTAGGGCACGGAACACTGAAGCTTTCTTT.

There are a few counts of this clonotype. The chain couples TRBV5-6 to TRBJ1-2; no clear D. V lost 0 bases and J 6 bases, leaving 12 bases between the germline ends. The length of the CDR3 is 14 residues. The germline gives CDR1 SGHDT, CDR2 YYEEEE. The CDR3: CASSLAGSGHGYTF. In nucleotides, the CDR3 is TGTGCCAGCAGCTTGGCCGGGTCAGGTCATGGCTACACCTTC.

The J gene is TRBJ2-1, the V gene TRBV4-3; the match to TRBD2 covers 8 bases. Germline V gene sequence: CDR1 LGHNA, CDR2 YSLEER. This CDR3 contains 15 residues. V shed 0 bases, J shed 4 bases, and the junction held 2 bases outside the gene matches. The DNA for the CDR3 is TGCGCCAGCAGCCAAGATTCGGGGGGGTACAATGAGCAGTTCTTC. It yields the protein CASSQDSGGYNEQFF.

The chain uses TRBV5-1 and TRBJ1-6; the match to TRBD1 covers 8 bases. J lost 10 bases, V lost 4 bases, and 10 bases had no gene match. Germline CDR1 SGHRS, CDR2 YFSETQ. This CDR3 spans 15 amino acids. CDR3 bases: TGCGCCAGCAGCGGAAAAGGACAGGGAAAATCACCCCTCCACTTT. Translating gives CASSGKGQGKSPLHF.

The CDR3 sequence: CASSQGTGGAEAFF. The CDR3 coding sequence is TGTGCCAGCAGCCAAGGGACAGGAGGGGCTGAAGCTTTCTTT. The chain joins TRBV4-2 to TRBJ1-1; 7 bases line up with TRBD1. The germline CDR1 and CDR2 sequences are LGHNA and YNFKEQ. The CDR3 length is 14 residues. Trimming cost V 1 base and J 6 bases; bases outside gene matches: 5.

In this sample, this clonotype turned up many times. The CDR3: CSPRDRRSYEQYF. The CDR3 region has the DNA TGCAGCCCTCGGGACAGGAGATCCTACGAGCAGTACTTC. The J gene is TRBJ2-7, the V gene TRBV20-1, with 8 bases that match TRBD1. Germline CDR1 DFQATT, CDR2 SNEGSKA (reference sequence). This CDR3 has 13 amino acids.

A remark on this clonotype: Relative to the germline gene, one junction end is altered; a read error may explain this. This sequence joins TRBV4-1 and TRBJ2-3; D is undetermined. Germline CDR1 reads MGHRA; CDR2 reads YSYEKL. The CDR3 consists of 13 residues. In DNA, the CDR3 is TGCGCCAGCACCCAAGGAGCTACGGATACGCAGTATTTT. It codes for CASTQGATDTQYF.

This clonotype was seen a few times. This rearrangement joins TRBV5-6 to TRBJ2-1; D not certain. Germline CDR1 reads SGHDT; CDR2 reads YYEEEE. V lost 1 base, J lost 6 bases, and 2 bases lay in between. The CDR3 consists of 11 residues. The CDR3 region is CASSLTNEQFF. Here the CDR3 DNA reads TGTGCCAGCAGCTTGACCAATGAGCAGTTCTTC.

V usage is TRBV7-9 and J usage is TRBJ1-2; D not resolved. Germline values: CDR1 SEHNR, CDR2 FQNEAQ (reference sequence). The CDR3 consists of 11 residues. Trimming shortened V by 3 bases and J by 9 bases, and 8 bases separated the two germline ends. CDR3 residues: CASSLVGSYTF. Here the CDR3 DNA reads TGTGCCAGCAGCTTGGTCGGGAGCTACACCTTC.

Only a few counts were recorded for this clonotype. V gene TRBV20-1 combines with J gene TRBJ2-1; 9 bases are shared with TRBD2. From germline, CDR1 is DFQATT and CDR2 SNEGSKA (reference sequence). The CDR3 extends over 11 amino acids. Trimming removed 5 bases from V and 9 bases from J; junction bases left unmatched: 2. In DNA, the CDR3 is TGCAGTGCTCCTAGCGGGATTGAGCAGTTCTTC. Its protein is CSAPSGIEQFF.

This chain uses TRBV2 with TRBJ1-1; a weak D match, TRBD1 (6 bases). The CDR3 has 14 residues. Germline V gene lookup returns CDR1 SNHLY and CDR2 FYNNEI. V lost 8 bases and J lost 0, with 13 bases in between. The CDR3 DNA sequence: TGTGCCAGCTGGGCGGACAGCCTGAACACTGAAGCTTTCTTT. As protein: CASWADSLNTEAFF.

In nucleotides, the CDR3 is TGCAGCGTTACTACTAGCGGGGACAATGAGCAGTTCTTC. Encoded protein: CSVTTSGDNEQFF. V usage is TRBV29-1 and J usage is TRBJ2-1, with TRBD2 identical over 10 bases. Germline values: CDR1 SQVTM, CDR2 ANQGSEA. Trimming at V came to 5 bases and at J to 5 bases, leaving 3 bases not matched to a gene. There are 13 residues in the CDR3.

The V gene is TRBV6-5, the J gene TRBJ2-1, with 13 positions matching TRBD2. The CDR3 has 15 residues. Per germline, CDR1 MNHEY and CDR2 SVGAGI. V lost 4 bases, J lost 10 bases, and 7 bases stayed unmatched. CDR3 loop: CASSLLAGGPLEQFF. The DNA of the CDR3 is TGTGCCAGCAGTTTACTAGCGGGGGGGCCGCTAGAGCAGTTCTTC.

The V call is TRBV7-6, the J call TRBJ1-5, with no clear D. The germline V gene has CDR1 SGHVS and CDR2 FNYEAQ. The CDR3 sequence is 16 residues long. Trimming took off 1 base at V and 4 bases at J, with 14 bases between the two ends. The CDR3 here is CASSLGRPMGNQPQHF. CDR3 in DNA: TGTGCCAGCAGCTTAGGACGGCCGATGGGGAATCAGCCCCAGCATTTT.

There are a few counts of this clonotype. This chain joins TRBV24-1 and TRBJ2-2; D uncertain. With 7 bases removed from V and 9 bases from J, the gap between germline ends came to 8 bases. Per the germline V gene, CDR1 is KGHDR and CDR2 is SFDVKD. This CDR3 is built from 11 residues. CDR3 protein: CATSDARELFF. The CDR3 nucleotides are TGTGCCACCAGCGACGCACGGGAGCTGTTTTTT.

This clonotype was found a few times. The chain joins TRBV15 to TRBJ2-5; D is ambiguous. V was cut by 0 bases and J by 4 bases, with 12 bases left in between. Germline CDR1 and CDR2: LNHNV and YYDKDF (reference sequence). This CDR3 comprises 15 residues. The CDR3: CATSRDRAFGETQYF. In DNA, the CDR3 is TGTGCCACCAGCAGAGATCGCGCATTCGGAGAGACCCAGTACTTC.

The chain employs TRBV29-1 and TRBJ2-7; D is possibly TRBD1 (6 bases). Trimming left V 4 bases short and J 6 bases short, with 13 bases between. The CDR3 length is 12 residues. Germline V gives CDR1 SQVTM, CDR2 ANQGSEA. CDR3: CSVGDNRPEQYF. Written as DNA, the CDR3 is TGCAGCGTTGGGGACAATCGCCCCGAGCAGTACTTC.

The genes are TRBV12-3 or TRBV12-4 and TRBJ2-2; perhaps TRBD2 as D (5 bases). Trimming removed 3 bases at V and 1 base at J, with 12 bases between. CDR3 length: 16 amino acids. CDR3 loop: CASSFWRRQNTGELFF. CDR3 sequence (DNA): TGTGCCAGCAGTTTCTGGAGGAGACAGAACACCGGGGAGCTGTTTTTT.

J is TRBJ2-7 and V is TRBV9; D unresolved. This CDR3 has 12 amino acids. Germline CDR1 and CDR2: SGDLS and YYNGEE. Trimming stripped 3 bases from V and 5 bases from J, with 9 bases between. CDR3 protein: CASSGNSNEQYF. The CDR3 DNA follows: TGTGCCAGCAGCGGGAACAGCAACGAGCAGTACTTC. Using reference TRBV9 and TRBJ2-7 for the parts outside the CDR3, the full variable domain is DSGVTQTPKHLITATGQRVTLRCSPRSGDLSVYWYQQSLDQGLQFLIQYYNGEERAKGNILERFSAQQFPDLHSELNLSSLELGDSALYFCASSGNSNEQYFGPGTRLTVT.

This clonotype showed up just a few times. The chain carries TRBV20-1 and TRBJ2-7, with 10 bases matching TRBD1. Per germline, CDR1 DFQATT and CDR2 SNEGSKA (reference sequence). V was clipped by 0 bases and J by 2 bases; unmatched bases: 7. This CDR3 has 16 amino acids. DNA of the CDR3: TGCAGTGCTAGAGAACCGGGACAGGGGAGACCCTACGAGCAGTACTTC. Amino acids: CSAREPGQGRPYEQYF.

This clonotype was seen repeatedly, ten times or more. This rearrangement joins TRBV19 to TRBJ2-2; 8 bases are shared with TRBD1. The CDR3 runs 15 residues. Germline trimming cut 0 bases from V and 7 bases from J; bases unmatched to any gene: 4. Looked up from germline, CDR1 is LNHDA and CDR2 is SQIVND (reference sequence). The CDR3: CASSIEDRVNGELFF. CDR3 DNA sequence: TGTGCCAGTAGTATAGAGGACAGGGTAAACGGGGAGCTGTTTTTT.

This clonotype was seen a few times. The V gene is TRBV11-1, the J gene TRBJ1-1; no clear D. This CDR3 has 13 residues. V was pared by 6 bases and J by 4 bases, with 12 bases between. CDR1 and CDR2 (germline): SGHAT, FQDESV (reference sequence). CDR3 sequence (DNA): TGTGCCAGCAGTCAGAGGGTTCCCACTGAAGCTTTCTTT. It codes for CASSQRVPTEAFF.

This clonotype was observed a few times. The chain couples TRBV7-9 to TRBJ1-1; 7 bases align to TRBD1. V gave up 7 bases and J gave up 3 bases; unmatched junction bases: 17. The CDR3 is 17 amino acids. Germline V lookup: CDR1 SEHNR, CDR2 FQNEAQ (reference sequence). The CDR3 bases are TGTGCCAGCACCCCGGCTCAGGGGGAGCCCCGTTACACTGAAGCTTTCTTT. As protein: CASTPAQGEPRYTEAFF.

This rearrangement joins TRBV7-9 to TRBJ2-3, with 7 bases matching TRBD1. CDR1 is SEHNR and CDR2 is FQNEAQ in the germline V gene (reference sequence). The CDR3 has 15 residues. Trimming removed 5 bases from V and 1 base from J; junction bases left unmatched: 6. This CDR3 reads CASSRLDRGTDTQYF. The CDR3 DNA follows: TGTGCCAGCAGCCGTCTCGACAGGGGCACAGATACGCAGTATTTT. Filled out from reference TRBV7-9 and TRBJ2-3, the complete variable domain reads DTGVSQNPRHKITKRGQNVTFRCDPISEHNRLYWYRQTLGQGPEFLTYFQNEAQLEKSRLLSDRFSAERPKGSFSTLEIQRTEQGDSAMYLCASSRLDRGTDTQYFGPGTRLTVL.

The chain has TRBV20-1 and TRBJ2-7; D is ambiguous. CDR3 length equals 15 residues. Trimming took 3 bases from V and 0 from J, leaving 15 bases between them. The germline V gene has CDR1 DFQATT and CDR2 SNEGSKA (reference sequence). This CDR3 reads CSASNAGQSSYEQYV. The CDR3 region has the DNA TGCAGTGCTAGTAACGCTGGGCAGAGCTCCTACGAGCAGTACGTC.

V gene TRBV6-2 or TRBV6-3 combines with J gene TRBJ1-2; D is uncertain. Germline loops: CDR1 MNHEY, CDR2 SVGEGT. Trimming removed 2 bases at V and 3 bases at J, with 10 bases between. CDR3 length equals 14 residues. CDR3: CASSYLERDYGYTF. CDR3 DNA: TGTGCCAGCAGTTACCTCGAACGGGACTATGGCTACACCTTC.

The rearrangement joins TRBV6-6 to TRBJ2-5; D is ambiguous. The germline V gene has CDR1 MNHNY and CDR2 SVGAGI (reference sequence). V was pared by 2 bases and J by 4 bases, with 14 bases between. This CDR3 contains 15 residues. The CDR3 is CASSYSQWVGETQYF. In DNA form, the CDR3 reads TGTGCCAGCAGTTACAGCCAGTGGGTGGGAGAGACCCAGTACTTC.